Following are 16 T cell receptor beta chains from one sample sequenced in a study of cytomegalovirus exposure and HLA in healthy donors. PCR involved 60 Vbeta and 13 Jbeta primers. Assay used: immunoSEQ multiplex PCR; TCRdb lists only in-frame clones, some missing. The sample contains about 170,000 clones, 60% to 85% of which appear only once. Sequencing was carried out using PBMCs. The receptors originated from a woman aged 45-59 years in good health and CMV-seropositive.

Here the CDR3 reads CASSPTGAQDGYTF. The CDR3 DNA is TGCGCCAGCAGCCCGACAGGGGCGCAGGATGGCTACACCTTC. The chain is built from TRBV5-1 and TRBJ1-2; 8 bases align to TRBD1. Per germline, CDR1 SGHRS and CDR2 YFSETQ. V shed 4 bases, J shed 6 bases, and the junction held 8 bases outside the gene matches. The CDR3 sequence is 14 residues long.

The V gene is TRBV5-6, the J gene TRBJ1-1, with D perhaps TRBD1 (5 bases). Per the germline V gene, CDR1 is SGHDT and CDR2 is YYEEEE. Trimming shortened V by 4 bases and J by 0 bases, and 10 bases separated the two germline ends. This CDR3 has 14 residues. The CDR3 DNA sequence: TGTGCCAGCAGCCCGGACAACATGAACACTGAAGCTTTCTTT. Translation: CASSPDNMNTEAFF.

The V call is TRBV25-1, the J call TRBJ2-3, with 8 positions matching TRBD2. The germline V gene encodes CDR1 MGHDK and CDR2 SYGVNS. V lost 2 bases, J lost 2 bases, and 3 bases stayed unmatched. The CDR3 consists of 15 residues. The DNA of the CDR3 is TGTGCCAGCAGTGAACGGGGGGGAGACACAGATACGCAGTATTTT. It codes for CASSERGGDTDTQYF.

The chain's CDR3 is CASSFSQGANTEAFF. In DNA, the CDR3 is TGTGCCAGCAGCTTTTCTCAGGGGGCGAACACTGAAGCTTTCTTT. The chain combines TRBV7-9 with TRBJ1-1, with TRBD1 identical over 8 bases. Germline assignment: CDR1 SEHNR and CDR2 FQNEAQ (reference sequence). There are 15 residues in the CDR3. J was trimmed by 1 base and V by 3 bases; bases with no gene match: 4.

The V gene is TRBV13, the J gene TRBJ1-2; a weak D match, TRBD1 (6 bases). The V end lost 0 bases, the J end lost 6 bases, and 11 bases lay between the germline ends. Germline CDR1 reads PRHDT; CDR2 reads FYEKMQ (reference sequence). The CDR3 is 14 amino acids. CDR3 nucleotide sequence: TGTGCCAGCAGCTTAGGCCGAGGGGGAGATGGCTACACCTTC. Protein product: CASSLGRGGDGYTF.

This rearrangement joins TRBV7-2 to TRBJ1-1; no definite D call. CDR3 length: 14 residues. V shed 5 bases and J shed 5 bases, with 15 bases lying between them. Germline V lookup: CDR1 SGHTA, CDR2 FQGNSA. CDR3 sequence: CASSRPGGGTEAFF. In DNA form, the CDR3 reads TGTGCCAGCAGCCGCCCGGGCGGCGGGACTGAAGCTTTCTTT.

The chain couples TRBV2 to TRBJ2-7; TRBD1 matches at 7 bases. Germline V gives CDR1 SNHLY, CDR2 FYNNEI. The trim removed 3 bases at V and 5 bases at J, leaving 7 bases unmatched. The CDR3 runs 14 residues. CDR3 amino acids: CASSDEGASHEQYF. The CDR3 bases are TGTGCCAGCAGTGACGAGGGGGCTTCCCACGAGCAGTACTTC.

The J gene is TRBJ1-2, the V gene TRBV18; 7 nucleotides agree with TRBD1. Trimming took 2 bases from V and 3 from J; bases not matched to a gene: 0. Germline CDR1 reads KGHSH; CDR2 reads LQKENI. The CDR3 is made up of 13 amino acids. The CDR3 is CASSPGTDYGYTF. DNA for the CDR3: TGTGCCAGCTCACCAGGGACAGACTATGGCTACACCTTC. Drawing the rest from reference TRBV18 and TRBJ1-2, the complete variable domain is NAGVMQNPRHLVRRRGQEARLRCSPMKGHSHVYWYRQLPEEGLKFMVYLQKENIIDESGMPKERFSAEFPKEGPSILRIQQVVRGDSAAYFCASSPGTDYGYTFGSGTRLTVV.

This rearrangement joins TRBV2 to TRBJ1-3; D may be TRBD1 (6 bases). The CDR3 spans 16 residues. V gave up 4 bases and J gave up 0 bases, with 13 bases separating them. Per the germline V gene, CDR1 is SNHLY and CDR2 is FYNNEI. The CDR3 DNA is TGTGCCAGCAGTGCAAAACAGGGATTCTCTGGAAACACCATATATTTT. Translated, it gives CASSAKQGFSGNTIYF.

The CDR3 DNA is TGTGCCAGTAGTAACGCGAGTATCTCCTATAATTCACCCCTCCACTTT. Translation: CASSNASISYNSPLHF. This chain joins TRBV19 and TRBJ1-6, with D unresolved. V lost 4 bases, J lost 0 bases, and 10 bases lay in between. The CDR3 has 16 amino acids. Germline-derived CDR1 and CDR2 are LNHDA and SQIVND (reference sequence).

This clone showed up just once. The junction differs from germline at one of its ends, possibly a read error. The V gene is TRBV19, the J gene TRBJ2-3; D gene uncertain. Germline CDR1 LNHDA, CDR2 SQIVND (reference sequence). CDR3 length equals 15 residues. The CDR3 sequence is CASSIASTKGDTQYF. For the CDR3, the DNA is TGTGCCAGCAGTATCGCGTCCACTAAAGGAGATACGCAGTATTTT.

This sequence joins TRBV15 and TRBJ1-2, with TRBD1 as a possible D gene (6 bases). CDR1 LNHNV and CDR2 YYDKDF come from the germline V gene (reference sequence). Trimming took 5 bases from V and 4 from J, leaving 26 bases between them. The CDR3 is made up of 18 amino acids. The CDR3 sequence: CATSGNHGQTSPIYGYTF. CDR3 DNA: TGTGCCACCAGCGGAAACCACGGACAGACGAGTCCTATCTATGGCTACACCTTC. The variable domain in full, completed from reference TRBV15 and TRBJ1-2, reads DAMVIQNPRYQVTQFGKPVTLSCSQTLNHNVMYWYQQKSSQAPKLLFHYYDKDFNNEADTPDNFQSRRPNTSFCFLDIRSPGLGDTAMYLCATSGNHGQTSPIYGYTFGSGTRLTVV.

This clone occurred once. The CDR3 reads CASSLIPGQGGEQFF. CDR3 sequence (DNA): TGCGCCAGCAGCTTGATTCCGGGACAGGGAGGCGAGCAGTTCTTC. The chain recombines TRBV5-1 with TRBJ2-1, with 9 bases fitting TRBD1. V trimming: 1 base; J trimming: 10 bases; junction bases outside the gene matches: 9. The CDR3 spans 15 residues. The germline V gene encodes CDR1 SGHRS and CDR2 YFSETQ. The variable domain in full, completed from reference TRBV5-1 and TRBJ2-1, reads KAGVTQTPRYLIKTRGQQVTLSCSPISGHRSVSWYQQTPGQGLQFLFEYFSETQRNKGNFPGRFSGRQFSNSRSEMNVSTLELGDSALYLCASSLIPGQGGEQFFGPGTRLTVL.

This clone was recorded once. The V gene is TRBV9, the J gene TRBJ1-4; maybe TRBD1 (5 bases). Germline V gene data show CDR1 as SGDLS and CDR2 as YYNGEE. The CDR3 has 16 residues. The germline V and J ends were trimmed by 0 bases and 5 bases, with 14 bases remaining between them. The CDR3 here is CASSVGGGVRNEKLFF. The CDR3, as DNA: TGTGCCAGCAGCGTAGGAGGAGGGGTTAGAAATGAAAAACTGTTTTTT.

The V and J genes are TRBV19 and TRBJ1-1; D is ambiguous. The CDR3 spans 12 residues. Germline V gene sequence: CDR1 LNHDA, CDR2 SQIVND (reference sequence). Trimming left V 6 bases short and J 0 bases short, with 5 bases between. CDR3: CASSLMNTEAFF. As DNA, the CDR3 is TGTGCCAGTAGCCTTATGAACACTGAAGCTTTCTTT.

This chain links TRBV5-1 with TRBJ2-3; the match to TRBD2 covers 12 bases. Germline V gene lookup returns CDR1 SGHRS and CDR2 YFSETQ. The CDR3 covers 14 residues. V dropped 0 bases and J dropped 9; count of bases not matched to a gene: 2. DNA for the CDR3: TGCGCCAGCAGCTTGGGACTAGCGGGGGCCACGCAGTATTTT. Translating it yields CASSLGLAGATQYF.